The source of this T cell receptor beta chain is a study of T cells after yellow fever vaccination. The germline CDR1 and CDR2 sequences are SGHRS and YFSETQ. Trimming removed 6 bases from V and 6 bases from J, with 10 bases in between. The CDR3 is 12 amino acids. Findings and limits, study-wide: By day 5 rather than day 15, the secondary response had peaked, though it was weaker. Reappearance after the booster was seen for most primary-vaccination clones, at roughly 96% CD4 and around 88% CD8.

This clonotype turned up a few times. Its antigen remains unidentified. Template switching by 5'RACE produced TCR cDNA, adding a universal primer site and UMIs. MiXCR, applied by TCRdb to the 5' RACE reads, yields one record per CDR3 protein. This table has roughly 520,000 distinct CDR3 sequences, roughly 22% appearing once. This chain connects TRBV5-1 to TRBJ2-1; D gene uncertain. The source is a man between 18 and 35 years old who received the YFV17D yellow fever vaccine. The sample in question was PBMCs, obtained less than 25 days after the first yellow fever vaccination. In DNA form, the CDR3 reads TGCGCCAGCAAACTGGAGATCAATGAGCAGTTCTTC. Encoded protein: CASKLEINEQFF.